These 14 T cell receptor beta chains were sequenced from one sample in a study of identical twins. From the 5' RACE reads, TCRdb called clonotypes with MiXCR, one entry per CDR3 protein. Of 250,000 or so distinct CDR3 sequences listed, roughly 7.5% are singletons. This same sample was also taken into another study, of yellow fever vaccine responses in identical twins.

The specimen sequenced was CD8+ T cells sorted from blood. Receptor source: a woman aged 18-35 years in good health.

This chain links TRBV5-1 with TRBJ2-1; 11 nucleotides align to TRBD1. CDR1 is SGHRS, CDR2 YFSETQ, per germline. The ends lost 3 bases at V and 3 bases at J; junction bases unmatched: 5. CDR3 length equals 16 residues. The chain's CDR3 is CASSWGQGGVYNEQFF. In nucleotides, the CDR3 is TGCGCCAGCAGCTGGGGACAGGGGGGGGTCTACAATGAGCAGTTCTTC. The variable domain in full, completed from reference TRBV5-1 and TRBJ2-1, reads KAGVTQTPRYLIKTRGQQVTLSCSPISGHRSVSWYQQTPGQGLQFLFEYFSETQRNKGNFPGRFSGRQFSNSRSEMNVSTLELGDSALYLCASSWGQGGVYNEQFFGPGTRLTVL.

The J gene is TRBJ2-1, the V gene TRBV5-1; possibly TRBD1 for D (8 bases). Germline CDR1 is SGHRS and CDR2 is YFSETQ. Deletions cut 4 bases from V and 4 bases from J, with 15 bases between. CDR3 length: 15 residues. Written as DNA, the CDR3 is TGCGCCAGCAGCCCAGCGGGACAGGATTACAATGAGCAGTTCTTC. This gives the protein CASSPAGQDYNEQFF.

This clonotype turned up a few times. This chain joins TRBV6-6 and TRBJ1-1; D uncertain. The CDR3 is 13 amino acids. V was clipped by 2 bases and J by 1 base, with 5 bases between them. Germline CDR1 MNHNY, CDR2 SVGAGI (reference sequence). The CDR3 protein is CASSYKENTEAFF. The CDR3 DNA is TGTGCCAGCAGTTACAAGGAGAACACTGAAGCTTTCTTT.

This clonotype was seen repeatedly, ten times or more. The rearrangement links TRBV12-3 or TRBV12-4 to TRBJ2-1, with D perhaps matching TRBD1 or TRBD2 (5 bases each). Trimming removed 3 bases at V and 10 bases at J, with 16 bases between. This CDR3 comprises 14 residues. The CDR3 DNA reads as TGTGCCAGCAGTTTGAGGCAGGGAGAGCGGGAGCAGTTCTTC. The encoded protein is CASSLRQGEREQFF.

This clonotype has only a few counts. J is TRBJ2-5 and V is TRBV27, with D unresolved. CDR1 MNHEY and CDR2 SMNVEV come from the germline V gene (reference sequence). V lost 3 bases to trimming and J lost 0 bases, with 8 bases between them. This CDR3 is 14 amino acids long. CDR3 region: CASSFDGYQETQYF. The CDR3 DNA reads TGTGCCAGCAGTTTCGACGGCTACCAAGAGACCCAGTACTTC.

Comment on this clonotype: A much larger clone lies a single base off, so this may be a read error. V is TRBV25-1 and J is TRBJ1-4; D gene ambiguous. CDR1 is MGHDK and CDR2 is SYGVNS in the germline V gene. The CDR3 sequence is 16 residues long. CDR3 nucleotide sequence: TGTCCCAGCAGTGAAACGGATTACGGGAGTAATGAAAAACTGTTTTTT. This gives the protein CPSSETDYGSNEKLFF.

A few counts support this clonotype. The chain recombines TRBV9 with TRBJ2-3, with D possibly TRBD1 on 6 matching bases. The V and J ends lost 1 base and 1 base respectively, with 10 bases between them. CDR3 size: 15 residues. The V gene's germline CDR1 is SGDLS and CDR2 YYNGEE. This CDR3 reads CASSVQGLGTDTQYF. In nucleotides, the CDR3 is TGTGCCAGCAGCGTACAGGGGTTAGGCACAGATACGCAGTATTTT.

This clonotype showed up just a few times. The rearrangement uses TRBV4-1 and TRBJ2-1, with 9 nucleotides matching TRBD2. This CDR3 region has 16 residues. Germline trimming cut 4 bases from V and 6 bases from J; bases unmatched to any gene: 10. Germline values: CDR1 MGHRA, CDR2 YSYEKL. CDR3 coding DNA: TGCGCCAGCAGCCCAGGGCGGGGGGGATTCTCCAATGAGCAGTTCTTC. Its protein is CASSPGRGGFSNEQFF.

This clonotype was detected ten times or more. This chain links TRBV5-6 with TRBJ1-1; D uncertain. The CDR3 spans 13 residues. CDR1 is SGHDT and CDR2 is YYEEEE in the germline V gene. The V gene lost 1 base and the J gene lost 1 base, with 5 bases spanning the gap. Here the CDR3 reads CASSLPPNTEAFF. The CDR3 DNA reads TGTGCCAGCAGCTTGCCGCCGAACACTGAAGCTTTCTTT. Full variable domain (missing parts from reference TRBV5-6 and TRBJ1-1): DAGVTQSPTHLIKTRGQQVTLRCSPKSGHDTVSWYQQALGQGPQFIFQYYEEEERQRGNFPDRFSGHQFPNYSSELNVNALLLGDSALYLCASSLPPNTEAFFGQGTRLTVV.

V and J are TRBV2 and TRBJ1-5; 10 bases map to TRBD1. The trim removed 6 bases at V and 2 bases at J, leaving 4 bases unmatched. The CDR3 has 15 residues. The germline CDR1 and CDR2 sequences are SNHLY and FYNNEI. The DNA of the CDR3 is TGTGCCAGCAGAAGGGACAGGGGTGGCAATCAGCCCCAGCATTTT. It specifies CASRRDRGGNQPQHF.

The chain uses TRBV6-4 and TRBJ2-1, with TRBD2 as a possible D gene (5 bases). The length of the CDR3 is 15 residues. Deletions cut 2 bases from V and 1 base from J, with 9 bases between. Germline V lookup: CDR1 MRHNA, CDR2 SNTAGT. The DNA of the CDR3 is TGTGCCAGCAGTGACAGGCCGGGGTCCTACAATGAGCAGTTCTTC. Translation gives CASSDRPGSYNEQFF.

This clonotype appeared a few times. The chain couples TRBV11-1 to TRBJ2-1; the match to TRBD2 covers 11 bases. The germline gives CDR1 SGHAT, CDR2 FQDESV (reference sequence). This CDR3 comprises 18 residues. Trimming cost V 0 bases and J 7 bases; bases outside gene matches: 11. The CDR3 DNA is TGTGCCAGCAGCTTAGCGCCCCTAGCGGGAGGCTGGGGGAATGAGCAGTTCTTC. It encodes CASSLAPLAGGWGNEQFF.

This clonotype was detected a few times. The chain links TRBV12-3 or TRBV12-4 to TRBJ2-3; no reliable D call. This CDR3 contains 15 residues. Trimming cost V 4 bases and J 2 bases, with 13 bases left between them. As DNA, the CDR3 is TGTGCCAGCAGTTCAGTCGGGTCTTTCACAGATACGCAGTATTTT. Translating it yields CASSSVGSFTDTQYF.

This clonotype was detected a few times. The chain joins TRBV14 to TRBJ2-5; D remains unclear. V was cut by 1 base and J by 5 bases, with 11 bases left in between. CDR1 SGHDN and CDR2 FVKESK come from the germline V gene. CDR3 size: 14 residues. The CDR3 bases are TGTGCCAGCAGCCAAGTCGAGACGCGCGAGACCCAGTACTTC. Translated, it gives CASSQVETRETQYF.